This is a list of T cell receptor beta chains from one sample in a study of CD8 T cells in ankylosing spondylitis. TCRdb processed the 5' RACE reads anew with MiXCR; each CDR3 protein has one entry. This sample has about 800,000 distinct CDR3 sequences, with approximately 12% found just once. Sequenced material: blood, either unsorted or a sorted T cell fraction (not recorded which). The receptor source for this set is a male donor with ankylosing spondylitis. Each CDR3 is given with its conserved first and last residue. The D gene is left open where the match is weak. Rows may omit the clone size; those that give it use once, few, many or a size class.

d_gene: .
abundance: few
j_gene: TRBJ1-1
v_gene: TRBV6-1
CDR3aa: CASTETGNTEAFF
CDR3nt: TGTGCCAGCACCGAGACAGGGAACACTGAAGCTTTCTTT

d_gene: .
abundance: .
j_gene: TRBJ1-1
v_gene: TRBV27
CDR3aa: CASSLSGSTVNTEAFF
CDR3nt: TGTGCCAGCAGTTTATCTGGATCGACCGTGAACACTGAAGCTTTCTTT

d_gene: .
abundance: few
j_gene: TRBJ1-4
v_gene: TRBV28
CDR3aa: CASSHMKKLFF
CDR3nt: TGTGCCAGCAGTCACATGAAAAAACTGTTTTTT

d_gene: .
abundance: .
j_gene: TRBJ2-1
v_gene: TRBV28
CDR3aa: CASKARIPYNEQFF
CDR3nt: TGTGCCAGCAAGGCGAGAATCCCCTACAATGAGCAGTTCTTC

d_gene: .
abundance: few
j_gene: TRBJ2-7
v_gene: TRBV6-6
CDR3aa: CASSYVGREQYF
CDR3nt: TGTGCCAGCAGTTATGTGGGTCGCGAGCAGTACTTC

d_gene: TRBD2
abundance: .
j_gene: TRBJ2-3
v_gene: TRBV28
CDR3aa: CASRPGSGGAADTQYF
CDR3nt: TGTGCCAGCCGGCCGGGGAGCGGGGGGGCGGCAGATACGCAGTATTTT

d_gene: .
abundance: many
j_gene: TRBJ2-3
v_gene: TRBV7-2
CDR3aa: CASSLGVGDTQYF
CDR3nt: TGTGCCAGCAGCTTAGGAGTCGGAGATACGCAGTATTTT

d_gene: TRBD1
abundance: few
j_gene: TRBJ1-4
v_gene: TRBV5-4
CDR3aa: CASSAGQGATNEKLFF
CDR3nt: TGTGCCAGCAGCGCGGGACAGGGGGCAACTAATGAAAAACTGTTTTTT

d_gene: TRBD1
abundance: few
j_gene: TRBJ1-2
v_gene: TRBV10-3
CDR3aa: CAISDYRGEGYGYTF
CDR3nt: TGTGCCATCAGTGATTACAGGGGGGAAGGCTATGGCTACACCTTC

d_gene: .
abundance: many
j_gene: TRBJ2-1
v_gene: TRBV7-2
CDR3aa: CASSRRTRLNEQFF
CDR3nt: TGTGCCAGCAGCCGAAGGACTCGACTTAATGAGCAGTTCTTC

d_gene: .
abundance: .
j_gene: TRBJ2-1
v_gene: TRBV6-1
CDR3aa: CASSEALAQYNNEQFF
CDR3nt: TGTGCCAGCAGTGAAGCATTGGCCCAATACAACAATGAGCAGTTCTTC

d_gene: TRBD2
abundance: few
j_gene: TRBJ2-1
v_gene: TRBV29-1
CDR3aa: CSALRTLAGGIWGNEQFF
CDR3nt: TGCAGCGCCCTACGAACACTAGCGGGAGGGATTTGGGGCAATGAGCAGTTCTTC

d_gene: TRBD2
abundance: many
j_gene: TRBJ2-5
v_gene: TRBV18
CDR3aa: CASSAGATSGKTQYF
CDR3nt: TGTGCCAGCTCAGCGGGTGCGACTAGCGGAAAGACCCAGTACTTC

d_gene: .
abundance: few
j_gene: TRBJ2-3
v_gene: TRBV28
CDR3aa: CASSRYTITQYF
CDR3nt: TGTGCCAGCAGCCGCTACACTATTACGCAGTATTTT

d_gene: .
abundance: few
j_gene: TRBJ2-3
v_gene: TRBV9
CDR3aa: CASSVTLTDTQYF
CDR3nt: TGTGCCAGCAGCGTGACCCTCACAGATACGCAGTATTTT

d_gene: .
abundance: few
j_gene: TRBJ1-2
v_gene: TRBV13
CDR3aa: CASSPGPFYGYTF
CDR3nt: TGTGCCAGCAGCCCCGGACCTTTCTATGGCTACACCTTC

d_gene: .
abundance: .
j_gene: TRBJ2-3
v_gene: TRBV7-2
CDR3aa: CASSLNLGIDTDTQYF
CDR3nt: TGTGCCAGCAGCCTAAACCTGGGGATTGACACAGATACGCAGTATTTT

d_gene: TRBD2
abundance: .
j_gene: TRBJ2-1
v_gene: TRBV7-8
CDR3aa: CASSTHKRGSYNEQFF
CDR3nt: TGTGCCAGCAGCACCCATAAGCGGGGATCCTACAATGAGCAGTTCTTC

d_gene: TRBD2
abundance: few
j_gene: TRBJ2-1
v_gene: TRBV5-1
CDR3aa: CATSRGGPMDEQFF
CDR3nt: TGCGCCACCTCTCGCGGGGGACCGATGGATGAGCAGTTCTTC

d_gene: TRBD1
abundance: many
j_gene: TRBJ2-1
v_gene: TRBV29-1
CDR3aa: CSGQGAKGYNEQFF
CDR3nt: TGCAGCGGACAGGGGGCGAAAGGCTACAATGAGCAGTTCTTC

d_gene: TRBD2
abundance: many
j_gene: TRBJ2-5
v_gene: TRBV10-3
CDR3aa: CAISEGGGRQETQYF
CDR3nt: TGTGCCATCAGTGAAGGCGGGGGGCGCCAAGAGACCCAGTACTTC

d_gene: TRBD2
abundance: .
j_gene: TRBJ2-1
v_gene: TRBV20-1
CDR3aa: CSATGWGGAYNEQFF
CDR3nt: TGCAGTGCCACTGGGTGGGGAGGGGCATACAATGAGCAGTTCTTC

d_gene: .
abundance: many
j_gene: TRBJ1-5
v_gene: TRBV20-1
CDR3aa: CSARAPGLSNQPQHF
CDR3nt: TGCAGTGCTAGAGCGCCAGGTTTAAGCAATCAGCCCCAGCATTTT

d_gene: TRBD1
abundance: few
j_gene: TRBJ1-6
v_gene: TRBV7-2
CDR3aa: CASSPQSRGNSPLHF
CDR3nt: TGTGCCAGCAGCCCCCAAAGCAGGGGGAATTCACCCCTCCACTTT

d_gene: .
abundance: many
j_gene: TRBJ1-1
v_gene: TRBV5-1
CDR3aa: CASSLAESTEAFF
CDR3nt: TGCGCCAGCAGCTTGGCCGAAAGCACTGAAGCTTTCTTT

d_gene: .
abundance: many
j_gene: TRBJ2-1
v_gene: TRBV4-3
CDR3aa: CASSQDGAVSSYNEQFF
CDR3nt: TGCGCCAGCAGCCAAGATGGAGCGGTGAGCTCCTACAATGAGCAGTTCTTC

d_gene: TRBD2
abundance: few
j_gene: TRBJ2-2
v_gene: TRBV10-3
CDR3aa: CAINSGGSNTGELFF
CDR3nt: TGTGCCATCAATAGCGGGGGGAGCAACACCGGGGAGCTGTTTTTT

d_gene: TRBD1
abundance: .
j_gene: TRBJ1-6
v_gene: TRBV12-3/TRBV12-4
CDR3aa: CASSAPTGVYASPLHF
CDR3nt: TGTGCCAGCAGTGCCCCGACAGGGGTTTACGCTTCACCCCTCCACTTT

d_gene: .
abundance: .
j_gene: TRBJ1-1
v_gene: TRBV5-1
CDR3aa: CASSSTRGRTESFF
CDR3nt: TGCGCCAGCAGCTCTACAAGAGGACGCACTGAATCTTTCTTT

d_gene: .
abundance: many
j_gene: TRBJ2-2
v_gene: TRBV25-1
CDR3aa: CASRDYRDTGELFF
CDR3nt: TGTGCCAGCAGAGACTACAGGGACACCGGGGAGCTGTTTTTT

d_gene: .
abundance: .
j_gene: TRBJ1-1
v_gene: TRBV5-1
CDR3aa: CASSPMWGLGTEAFF
CDR3nt: TGCGCCAGCAGCCCCATGTGGGGTTTGGGCACTGAAGCTTTCTTT

d_gene: .
abundance: .
j_gene: TRBJ1-1
v_gene: TRBV5-1
CDR3aa: CASSWEGRGYNTEAFF
CDR3nt: TGCGCCAGCAGCTGGGAAGGTCGGGGGTATAACACTGAAGCTTTCTTT

d_gene: .
abundance: .
j_gene: TRBJ1-2
v_gene: TRBV5-5
CDR3aa: CASSLARVSYTF
CDR3nt: TGTGCCAGCAGCTTGGCGAGGGTTTCCTACACCTTC

d_gene: TRBD1
abundance: few
j_gene: TRBJ1-5
v_gene: TRBV12-3/TRBV12-4
CDR3aa: CASSLGSGGGVQPQHF
CDR3nt: TGTGCCAGCAGTTTAGGCTCAGGGGGGGGAGTGCAGCCCCAGCATTTT

d_gene: .
abundance: .
j_gene: TRBJ1-3
v_gene: TRBV12-3/TRBV12-4
CDR3aa: CASSVRFLSGNTIYF
CDR3nt: TGTGCCAGCAGCGTTCGCTTCCTCTCTGGAAACACCATATATTTT

d_gene: .
abundance: many
j_gene: TRBJ1-1
v_gene: TRBV20-1
CDR3aa: CSARETDREAFF
CDR3nt: TGCAGTGCTAGAGAAACAGACAGGGAAGCTTTCTTT

d_gene: TRBD1
abundance: .
j_gene: TRBJ2-5
v_gene: TRBV4-2
CDR3aa: CASSQEVGQGIVTQYF
CDR3nt: TGTGCCAGCAGCCAAGAAGTGGGACAGGGGATAGTGACCCAGTACTTC

d_gene: .
abundance: few
j_gene: TRBJ2-5
v_gene: TRBV7-2
CDR3aa: CASSWDGEGTQYF
CDR3nt: TGTGCCAGCAGCTGGGACGGTGAAGGGACCCAGTACTTC

d_gene: TRBD1
abundance: once
j_gene: TRBJ1-5
v_gene: TRBV28
CDR3aa: CASSLKGQGGQPQHF
CDR3nt: TGTGCCAGCAGTTTAAAGGGACAGGGAGGCCAGCCCCAGCATTTT

d_gene: .
abundance: few
j_gene: TRBJ1-3
v_gene: TRBV11-2
CDR3aa: CASSLPSGNTIYF
CDR3nt: TGTGCCAGCAGCCTACCTTCTGGAAACACCATATATTTT

d_gene: TRBD1
abundance: few
j_gene: TRBJ1-5
v_gene: TRBV10-3
CDR3aa: CAISQTGGDQPQHF
CDR3nt: TGTGCCATCAGCCAGACAGGGGGCGATCAGCCCCAGCATTTT